The 19 T cell receptor beta chains presented below share a single source sample, sequenced in a study of blood T cells in healthy people across ages. A sample-barcoded 5' primer and a J-beta primer mix were used in a second PCR of about 7 to 11 cycles. TCRdb re-called the 5' RACE reads with MiXCR, one entry per CDR3 protein. The table shows around 1,900,000 distinct CDR3 sequences, with 30% to 40% occurring only once. The specimen sequenced was blood. The receptors were gathered from a human donor in good health.

The genes are TRBV24-1 and TRBJ2-5; 7 positions agree with TRBD1. This CDR3 has 15 residues. Trimming took 3 bases from V and 5 from J; bases not matched to a gene: 8. Looked up from germline, CDR1 is KGHDR and CDR2 is SFDVKD. The CDR3 DNA reads TGTGCCACCAGTGATCCGACAGGGTCTCCGGAGACCCAGTACTTC. As protein: CATSDPTGSPETQYF.

Of note for this clonotype: The junction shows a germline mismatch at one end, possibly a read error. The chain links TRBV7-9 to TRBJ2-3; D possibly corresponds to TRBD1 (5 bases). The CDR3 runs 12 residues. The germline gives CDR1 SEHNR, CDR2 FQNEAQ (reference sequence). The chain's CDR3 is CVSSGQGSGQYF. The CDR3 bases are TGTGTCAGCAGTGGGCAGGGATCTGGGCAGTATTTT.

The V gene is TRBV27, the J gene TRBJ2-1; 7 bases map to TRBD2. The germline V gene has CDR1 MNHEY and CDR2 SMNVEV (reference sequence). This CDR3 has 14 amino acids. V was pared by 4 bases and J by 3 bases, with 3 bases of the junction left unmatched. CDR3 bases: TGTGCCAGCAGTTACGGGGGGTTCTACAATGAGCAGTTCTTC. This codes for CASSYGGFYNEQFF.

J is TRBJ2-4 and V is TRBV18, with a weak D call TRBD1 (5 bases). The end of the DNA fits TRBJ2-5 better, so the J call may be wrong. This CDR3 is built from 15 residues. CDR1 and CDR2 from the germline V gene are KGHSH and LQKENI. The CDR3 region is CASSPTYGQRETQYF. The CDR3 DNA reads as TGTGCCAGCTCACCGACCTACGGACAACGAGAGACCCAGTACTTC.

This chain links TRBV9 with TRBJ1-1, with D perhaps matching TRBD1 (5 bases). Germline CDR1 reads SGDLS; CDR2 reads YYNGEE. The CDR3 sequence is 17 residues long. The germline V and J ends were trimmed by 0 bases and 0 bases, with 15 bases remaining between them. CDR3 region: CASSVVLRGYMNTEAFF. The CDR3, as DNA: TGTGCCAGCAGCGTAGTTTTAAGGGGATACATGAACACTGAAGCTTTCTTT. Full variable domain (remainder filled in from reference TRBV9 and TRBJ1-1): DSGVTQTPKHLITATGQRVTLRCSPRSGDLSVYWYQQSLDQGLQFLIQYYNGEERAKGNILERFSAQQFPDLHSELNLSSLELGDSALYFCASSVVLRGYMNTEAFFGQGTRLTVV.

The chain employs TRBV29-1 and TRBJ1-1; D unresolved. Trimming took 4 bases from V and 3 from J, leaving 12 bases between them. Germline V lookup: CDR1 SQVTM, CDR2 ANQGSEA. The CDR3 sequence is 13 residues long. CDR3 loop: CSVGEDRDTEAFF. CDR3 nucleotide sequence: TGCAGCGTTGGGGAGGATAGGGACACTGAAGCTTTCTTT.

The chain uses TRBV4-3 and TRBJ1-1; D is perhaps TRBD1 (5 bases). CDR1 and CDR2 (germline): LGHNA, YSLEER. V lost 2 bases to trimming and J lost 1 base, with 11 bases between them. This CDR3 has 15 residues. CDR3 coding DNA: TGCGCCAGCAGCCAACTATGGAGGGGGAACACTGAAGCTTTCTTT. Translated, it gives CASSQLWRGNTEAFF.

There are a few counts of this clonotype. The rearrangement uses TRBV5-1 and TRBJ1-2; 9 bases are shared with TRBD1. The CDR3 is 16 amino acids. The germline CDR1 and CDR2 sequences are SGHRS and YFSETQ. Trimming cost V 4 bases and J 5 bases; bases outside gene matches: 12. The CDR3 sequence: CASSSGTGKLVYGYTF. The CDR3 DNA reads TGCGCCAGCAGCAGCGGGACAGGGAAATTGGTGTATGGCTACACCTTC.

J is TRBJ2-6 and V is TRBV7-2; 10 positions match TRBD1. The CDR3 consists of 19 residues. The V gene's germline CDR1 is SGHTA and CDR2 FQGNSA. V gave up 5 bases and J gave up 2 bases; unmatched junction bases: 12. CDR3 amino acids: CASSQTGTGVKAGANVLTF. The CDR3 coding sequence is TGTGCCAGCAGCCAAACCGGGACAGGGGTTAAAGCTGGGGCCAACGTCCTGACTTTC.

The rearrangement links TRBV11-2 to TRBJ2-7, with 10 positions matching TRBD1. The germline gives CDR1 SGHAT, CDR2 FQNNGV. V shed 5 bases, J shed 5 bases, and the junction held 9 bases outside the gene matches. The length of the CDR3 is 15 residues. The CDR3 DNA sequence: TGTGCCAGCAGCCAGTGGGACAGGGGATACGACGAGCAGTACTTC. Protein sequence: CASSQWDRGYDEQYF.

This clonotype was seen a few times. CDR3 sequence reads: CASSSGLLQHF. In DNA form, the CDR3 reads TGTGCCAGCAGTTCTGGACTCCTACAGCATTTT. The chain recombines TRBV6-6 with TRBJ1-5; D is uncertain. The CDR3 extends over 11 amino acids. V dropped 4 bases and J dropped 13 bases, with 11 bases sitting between them. Germline V gives CDR1 MNHNY, CDR2 SVGAGI (reference sequence).

The chain employs TRBV18 and TRBJ1-2; D not resolved. The ends were cut back, 1 base at V and 4 bases at J, with 16 bases in the middle. Germline CDR1 is KGHSH and CDR2 is LQKENI. The CDR3 covers 16 residues. Here the CDR3 DNA reads TGTGCCAGCTCACCACAAGTGACTGGGCGCGGCTATGGCTACACCTTC. Its translation is CASSPQVTGRGYGYTF.

Many counts were recorded for this clonotype. The junction shows a germline mismatch at one end, possibly a read error. This chain joins TRBV5-1 and TRBJ2-7; TRBD1 agrees at 12 bases. CDR1 is SGHRS, CDR2 YFSETQ, per germline. This CDR3 region has 14 residues. CDR3 nucleotide sequence: TGTGCTAGCAGCTCGGGACAGGGGGCGTACGAGCAGTACTTC. Translation: CASSSGQGAYEQYF.

This clonotype was detected a few times. The chain carries TRBV20-1 and TRBJ2-1; TRBD2 matches 14 bases. Germline-derived CDR1 and CDR2 are DFQATT and SNEGSKA (reference sequence). This CDR3 comprises 13 residues. J was trimmed by 15 bases and V by 5 bases; bases with no gene match: 9. CDR3 region: CSAVLGLAGDLFF. The CDR3 bases are TGCAGTGCTGTCCTGGGACTAGCGGGGGACTTGTTCTTC.

The chain is built from TRBV24-1 and TRBJ2-3; a possible D gene is TRBD2 (5 bases). Deletions cut 3 bases from V and 6 bases from J, with 12 bases between. Germline V gene data show CDR1 as KGHDR and CDR2 as SFDVKD. This CDR3 spans 14 amino acids. The CDR3 reads CATSDALAGDTQYF. In nucleotides, the CDR3 is TGTGCCACCAGTGATGCCCTAGCAGGCGATACGCAGTATTTT.

This chain joins TRBV12-3 or TRBV12-4 and TRBJ1-6, with no clear D. V lost 4 bases to trimming and J lost 9 bases, with 13 bases between them. This CDR3 is built from 14 residues. CDR3 amino acids: CASSSTNPGSPLHF. DNA for the CDR3: TGTGCCAGCAGTTCCACCAACCCAGGTTCACCCCTCCACTTT.

V is TRBV20-1 and J is TRBJ1-2; 8 bases fit TRBD1. The V segment lost 6 bases and the J segment 10 bases; nucleotides outside the gene matches: 13. This CDR3 is 13 amino acids long. Germline V gives CDR1 DFQATT, CDR2 SNEGSKA (reference sequence). CDR3 nucleotides: TGCAGTGCCCCCGCCCCAGGGGGCGCTTCCTACACCTTC. It codes for CSAPAPGGASYTF.

The chain couples TRBV10-3 to TRBJ2-7, with TRBD1 as a possible D gene (6 bases). The germline V gene has CDR1 ENHRY and CDR2 SYGVKD. Deletions cut 0 bases from V and 9 bases from J, with 15 bases between. The CDR3 runs to 14 residues. The CDR3 protein is CAISESYRVLRQYF. In DNA form, the CDR3 reads TGTGCCATCAGTGAGTCGTACAGGGTTTTAAGGCAGTACTTC.

This clonotype has a handful of counts. The V gene is TRBV6-6, the J gene TRBJ1-2; 7 nucleotides agree with TRBD1. The V segment lost 0 bases and the J segment 8 bases; nucleotides outside the gene matches: 6. CDR3 size: 14 residues. Germline V CDR1 and CDR2: MNHNY, SVGAGI (reference sequence). The CDR3 nucleotides read TGTGCCAGCAGTTACTCCAGGGGGGAGGGGGGCTACACCTTC. This encodes CASSYSRGEGGYTF.